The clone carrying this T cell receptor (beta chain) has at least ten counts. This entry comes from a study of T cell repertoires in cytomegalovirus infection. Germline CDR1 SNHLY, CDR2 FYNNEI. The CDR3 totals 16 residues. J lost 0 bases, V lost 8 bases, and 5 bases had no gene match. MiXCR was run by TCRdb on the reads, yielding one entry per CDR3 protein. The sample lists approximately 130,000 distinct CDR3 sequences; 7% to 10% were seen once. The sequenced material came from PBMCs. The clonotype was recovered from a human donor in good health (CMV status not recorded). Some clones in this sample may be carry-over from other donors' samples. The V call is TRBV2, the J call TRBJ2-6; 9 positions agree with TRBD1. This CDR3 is CASRDRVSSGANVLTF. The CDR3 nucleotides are TGTGCCAGCCGGGACAGGGTATCCTCTGGGGCCAACGTCCTGACTTTC.